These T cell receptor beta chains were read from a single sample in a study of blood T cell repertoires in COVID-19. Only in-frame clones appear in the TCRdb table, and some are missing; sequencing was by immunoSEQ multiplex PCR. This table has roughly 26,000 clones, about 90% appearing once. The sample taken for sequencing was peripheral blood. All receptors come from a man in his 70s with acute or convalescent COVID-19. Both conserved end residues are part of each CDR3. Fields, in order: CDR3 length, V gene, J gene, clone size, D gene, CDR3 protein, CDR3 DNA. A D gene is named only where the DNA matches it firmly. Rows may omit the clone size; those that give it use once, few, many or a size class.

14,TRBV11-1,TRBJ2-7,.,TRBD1,CASSSPGQGHEQYF,TGTGCCAGCAGCTCCCCCGGACAGGGCCACGAGCAGTACTTC
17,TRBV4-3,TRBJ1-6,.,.,CASSQQAAGLAGSPLHF,TGCGCCAGCAGCCAACAGGCAGCGGGTTTAGCCGGCTCACCCCTCCACTTT
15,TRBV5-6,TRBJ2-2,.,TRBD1,CASSLWTGNTGELFF,TGTGCCAGCAGCTTATGGACAGGGAACACCGGGGAGCTGTTTTTT
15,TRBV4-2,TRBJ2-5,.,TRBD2,CASSATSGQQETQYF,TGTGCCAGCTCCGCTACTAGCGGGCAGCAAGAGACCCAGTACTTC
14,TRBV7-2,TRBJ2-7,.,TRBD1,CASSLSGRGLEQYF,TGTGCCAGCAGCCTATCGGGAAGGGGGCTAGAGCAGTACTTC
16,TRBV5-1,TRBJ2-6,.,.,CASREQGGELGDVLTF,TGCGCCAGCAGAGAGCAGGGGGGAGAACTAGGAGACGTCCTGACTTTC
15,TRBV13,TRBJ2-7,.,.,CASSLGSGSPYEQYF,TGTGCCAGCAGCTTAGGCTCAGGGTCACCCTACGAGCAGTACTTC
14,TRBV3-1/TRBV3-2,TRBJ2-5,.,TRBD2,CASSGTSGDETQYF,TGTGCCAGCAGTGGGACTAGCGGCGACGAGACCCAGTACTTC
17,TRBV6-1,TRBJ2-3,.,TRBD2,CASSGPFSGRGTDTQYF,TGTGCCAGCAGTGGTCCGTTTAGCGGGAGGGGCACAGATACGCAGTATTTT
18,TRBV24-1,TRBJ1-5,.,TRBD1,CATSEGTGSYFRNQPQHF,TGTGCCACCAGTGAAGGGACAGGATCATATTTTAGGAATCAGCCCCAGCATTTT
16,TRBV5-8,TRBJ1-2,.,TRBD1,CASSLDFGTGDNGYTF,TGTGCCAGCAGCTTGGATTTTGGGACAGGGGATAATGGCTACACCTTC
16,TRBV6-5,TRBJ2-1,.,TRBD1,CASSYSTGQGSNEQFF,TGTGCCAGCAGTTACTCGACGGGACAGGGCAGTAATGAGCAGTTCTTC
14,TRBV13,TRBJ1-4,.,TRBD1,CASSPRTGAEKLFF,TGTGCCAGCAGCCCCCGGACAGGCGCCGAAAAACTGTTTTTT
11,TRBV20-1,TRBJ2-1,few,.,CSAERDTEQFF,TGCAGTGCCGAGAGGGACACTGAGCAGTTCTTC
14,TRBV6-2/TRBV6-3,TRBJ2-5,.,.,CASSYWRLGETQYF,TGTGCCAGCAGTTACTGGAGACTTGGAGAGACCCAGTACTTC
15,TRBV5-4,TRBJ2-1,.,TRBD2,CASSPSGGSLNEQFF,TGTGCCAGCAGCCCTTCCGGGGGGAGCCTCAATGAGCAGTTCTTC
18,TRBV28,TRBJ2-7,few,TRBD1,CASRGGVLQGAVFYEQYF,TGTGCCAGCAGAGGAGGTGTATTACAGGGGGCTGTCTTCTACGAGCAGTACTTC
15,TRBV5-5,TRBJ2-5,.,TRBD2,CASSFISGMGETQYF,TGTGCCAGCAGCTTTATTAGCGGGATGGGGGAGACCCAGTACTTC
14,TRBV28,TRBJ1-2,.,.,CASSLQGPNYGYTF,TGTGCCAGCAGTTTACAGGGGCCTAACTATGGCTACACCTTC
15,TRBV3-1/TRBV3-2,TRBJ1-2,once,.,CASSQGAASYYGYTF,TGTGCCAGCAGCCAAGGGGCAGCTAGCTACTATGGCTACACCTTC
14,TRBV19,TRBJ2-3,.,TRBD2,CASSSGRASDTQYF,TGTGCCAGTTCCAGCGGGAGGGCCTCAGATACGCAGTATTTT
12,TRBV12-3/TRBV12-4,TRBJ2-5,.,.,CASSGVQETQYF,TGTGCCAGCTCAGGGGTACAAGAGACCCAGTACTTC
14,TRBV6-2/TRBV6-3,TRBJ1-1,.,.,CASSPWAENTEAFF,TGTGCCAGCAGTCCCTGGGCCGAGAACACTGAAGCTTTCTTT
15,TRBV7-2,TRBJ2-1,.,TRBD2,CASSFRTSGSPEQFF,TGTGCCAGCAGCTTCCGGACTAGCGGGAGCCCTGAGCAGTTCTTC
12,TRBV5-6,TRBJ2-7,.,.,CASRSGTYEQYF,TGTGCCAGCAGGTCAGGGACCTACGAGCAGTACTTC
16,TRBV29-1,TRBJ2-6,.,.,CSVAAKAFSGANVLTF,TGCAGCGTTGCGGCCAAAGCGTTTTCTGGGGCCAACGTCCTGACTTTC
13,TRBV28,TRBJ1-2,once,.,CASSFAQGTGYTF,TGTGCCAGCAGTTTTGCCCAGGGTACGGGCTACACCTTC
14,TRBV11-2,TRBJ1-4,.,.,CASSEQGTNEKLFF,TGTGCCAGCAGCGAACAGGGAACTAATGAAAAACTGTTTTTT
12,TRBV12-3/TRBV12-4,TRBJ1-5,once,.,CASSPLREPQHF,TGTGCCAGCAGCCCGCTTCGAGAGCCCCAGCATTTT
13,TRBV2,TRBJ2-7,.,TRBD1,CASQRWTGNEQYF,TGTGCCAGCCAGCGCTGGACAGGGAACGAGCAGTACTTC
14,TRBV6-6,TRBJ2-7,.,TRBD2,CASRIGAGTYEQYF,TGTGCCAGCAGGATCGGAGCGGGAACCTACGAGCAGTACTTC
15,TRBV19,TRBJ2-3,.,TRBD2,CASRALAGGTDTQYF,TGTGCCAGTCGCGCCCTAGCGGGAGGCACAGATACGCAGTATTTT
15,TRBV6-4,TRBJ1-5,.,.,CASSDSMSSNQPQHF,TGTGCCAGCAGTGACTCGATGAGTAGCAATCAGCCCCAGCATTTT